Listed here are 29 T cell receptor beta chains from one sample, sequenced in a study of shared clonotypes between healthy human individuals. Repertoires were generated with immunoSEQ multiplex PCR, while TCRdb's copy carries only in-frame clones and drops some. In the table there are 2,500,000 or so clones, over 85% of which are singletons. The specimen sequenced was naive CD4+ T cells from PBMCs. Subset: CD45RA+ positively selected. The origin of the receptors is a man aged 18 to 30 in good health. Some clones in this sample may be carry-over from other donors' samples.

J is TRBJ1-1 and V is TRBV7-6; D uncertain. The germline gives CDR1 SGHVS, CDR2 FNYEAQ. The germline V and J ends were trimmed by 6 bases and 1 base, with 9 bases remaining between them. This CDR3 region has 13 residues. Written as DNA, the CDR3 is TGTGCCAGCAGTAACAGTGAGAACACTGAAGCTTTCTTT. Translation gives CASSNSENTEAFF. Drawing the rest from reference TRBV7-6 and TRBJ1-1, the complete variable domain is GAGVSQSPRYKVTKRGQDVALRCDPISGHVSLYWYRQALGQGPEFLTYFNYEAQQDKSGLPNDRFSAERPEGSISTLTIQRTEQRDSAMYRCASSNSENTEAFFGQGTRLTVV.

The chain is built from TRBV5-1 and TRBJ2-3; 7 bases are shared with TRBD2. Trimming at V came to 5 bases and at J to 4 bases, leaving 7 bases not matched to a gene. Germline V gives CDR1 SGHRS, CDR2 YFSETQ. The CDR3 has 14 residues. In DNA, the CDR3 is TGCGCCAGCAGTTACGGACTAGTCCCAGATACGCAGTATTTT. Translating it yields CASSYGLVPDTQYF.

This chain uses TRBV28 with TRBJ2-7; D remains unclear. Trimming left V 8 bases short and J 5 bases short, with 16 bases between. Germline V gene sequence: CDR1 MDHEN, CDR2 SYDVKM. This CDR3 is 13 amino acids long. In DNA form, the CDR3 reads TGTGCCAGCCGAGGTTCCCTTCCCCACGAGCAGTACTTC. Translation gives CASRGSLPHEQYF.

V is TRBV9 and J is TRBJ2-1, with 11 bases that match TRBD1. Trimming removed 3 bases from V and 0 bases from J; junction bases left unmatched: 17. The germline gives CDR1 SGDLS, CDR2 YYNGEE. The CDR3 spans 21 residues. The CDR3 region has the DNA TGTGCCAGCAGCGAAGTTGGGGTGGACAGGGGGCCCTTGAGCTCCTACAATGAGCAGTTCTTC. The encoded protein is CASSEVGVDRGPLSSYNEQFF.

The V and J genes are TRBV28 and TRBJ2-1; 11 bases align to TRBD2. Germline V CDR1 and CDR2: MDHEN, SYDVKM. With 5 bases clipped from V and 0 bases from J, the junction kept 6 bases outside the gene matches. The CDR3 has 17 amino acids. The CDR3 region has the DNA TGTGCCAGCAGTGCTATACTAGCGGGGGACTCCTACAATGAGCAGTTCTTC. The encoded protein is CASSAILAGDSYNEQFF. Full variable domain (missing parts from reference TRBV28 and TRBJ2-1): DVKVTQSSRYLVKRTGEKVFLECVQDMDHENMFWYRQDPGLGLRLIYFSYDVKMKEKGDIPEGYSVSREKKERFSLILESASTNQTSMYLCASSAILAGDSYNEQFFGPGTRLTVL.

For the CDR3, the DNA is TGCGCCAGCAGCCAACCGAGGGCCGAGACCCAGTACTTC. It is translated as CASSQPRAETQYF. The rearrangement links TRBV4-1 to TRBJ2-5; TRBD2 is a possible D gene (5 bases). Germline V gives CDR1 MGHRA, CDR2 YSYEKL. Trimming took 2 bases from V and 5 from J, leaving 9 bases between them. The CDR3 runs 13 residues.

V is TRBV28 and J is TRBJ1-2, with D unclear. Trimming removed 7 bases at V and 3 bases at J, with 15 bases between. Germline V gene sequence: CDR1 MDHEN, CDR2 SYDVKM. The CDR3 spans 14 residues. Here the CDR3 reads CASIGIDGYYGYTF. CDR3 nucleotide sequence: TGTGCCAGCATCGGGATTGACGGATACTATGGCTACACCTTC.

V is TRBV7-3 and J is TRBJ2-1; tentative D call: TRBD2 (5 bases). Trimming left V 5 bases short and J 0 bases short, with 8 bases between. The germline CDR1 and CDR2 sequences are SGHTA and FQGTGA. The CDR3 has 14 amino acids. CDR3 bases: TGTGCCAGCAGCCGGGGAAGCTCCTACAATGAGCAGTTCTTC. Translation: CASSRGSSYNEQFF.

The chain uses TRBV7-3 and TRBJ2-2, with D perhaps matching TRBD1 (5 bases). The V and J ends lost 4 bases and 9 bases respectively, with 12 bases between them. CDR1 is SGHTA, CDR2 FQGTGA, per germline. The CDR3 sequence is 13 residues long. CDR3 in amino acids: CASSSQGFRELFF. DNA of the CDR3: TGTGCCAGCAGCTCGCAGGGTTTTCGGGAGCTGTTTTTT.

The sample holds one count of this clone. V gene TRBV7-9 combines with J gene TRBJ2-3, with 8 bases lining up with TRBD1. Germline CDR1 is SEHNR and CDR2 is FQNEAQ (reference sequence). The CDR3 runs to 16 residues. Trimming at V came to 5 bases and at J to 6 bases, leaving 13 bases not matched to a gene. The CDR3 is CASSTLRQGSSDTQYF. The CDR3, as DNA: TGTGCCAGCAGCACCCTTCGACAGGGGAGTTCGGATACGCAGTATTTT. Looking up the rest from reference TRBV7-9 and TRBJ2-3 gives the full variable domain: DTGVSQNPRHKITKRGQNVTFRCDPISEHNRLYWYRQTLGQGPEFLTYFQNEAQLEKSRLLSDRFSAERPKGSFSTLEIQRTEQGDSAMYLCASSTLRQGSSDTQYFGPGTRLTVL.

The chain carries TRBV30 and TRBJ1-4; possible D gene TRBD1, 5 bases. Trimming stripped 5 bases from V and 6 bases from J, with 16 bases between. CDR1 is GTSNPN, CDR2 SVGIG, per germline (reference sequence). This CDR3 comprises 14 residues. CDR3 in DNA: TGTGCCTGGGGGAAGGGACCGCCAGATGAAAAACTGTTTTTT. This translates into CAWGKGPPDEKLFF.

The CDR3, as DNA: TGTGCCCTCTGGAAGGGGACAGAGAGCACTGAAGCTTTCTTT. This sequence encodes CALWKGTESTEAFF. The V call is TRBV30, the J call TRBJ1-1; 7 positions match TRBD1. Germline CDR1 reads GTSNPN; CDR2 reads SVGIG (reference sequence). This CDR3 spans 14 amino acids. J was trimmed by 4 bases and V by 8 bases; bases with no gene match: 13.

The chain links TRBV27 to TRBJ1-1; D is unclear. V lost 5 bases and J 0 bases, leaving 19 bases between the germline ends. The CDR3 consists of 17 residues. Germline loops: CDR1 MNHEY, CDR2 SMNVEV (reference sequence). In nucleotides, the CDR3 is TGTGCCAGCAGTCCCCTAATAAACCTGGGGTTGAACACTGAAGCTTTCTTT. It codes for CASSPLINLGLNTEAFF.

The V and J genes are TRBV18 and TRBJ2-7; D is perhaps TRBD2 (5 bases). Per germline, CDR1 KGHSH and CDR2 LQKENI. This CDR3 comprises 14 residues. Trimming removed 2 bases at V and 5 bases at J, with 13 bases between. The CDR3 region is CASSPVSPGNEQYF. Written as DNA, the CDR3 is TGTGCCAGCTCACCAGTAAGCCCGGGGAACGAGCAGTACTTC.

This sequence joins TRBV7-2 and TRBJ2-5, with 10 bases matching TRBD2. In germline, CDR1 is SGHTA, CDR2 FQGNSA. Losses at the gene ends were 5 bases for V and 4 bases for J; bases not matched to a gene: 13. CDR3 size: 17 residues. The CDR3 DNA follows: TGTGCCAGCAGCCAAAGGTCGGCTAGCGGGAGAAGAGAGACCCAGTACTTC. Protein: CASSQRSASGRRETQYF.

The chain links TRBV28 to TRBJ1-4, with 7 bases lining up with TRBD1. Germline V lookup: CDR1 MDHEN, CDR2 SYDVKM. After removal of 3 bases from V and 5 bases from J, the junction contained 6 bases not matched to a gene. The CDR3 runs to 15 residues. The CDR3 nucleotides are TGTGCCAGCAGTTTCCCCGGCAGGGGGAATGAAAAACTGTTTTTT. It is translated as CASSFPGRGNEKLFF.

This rearrangement joins TRBV7-6 to TRBJ2-5; tentatively, D is TRBD1 (6 bases). The V gene lost 5 bases and the J gene lost 5 bases, with 18 bases spanning the gap. The CDR3 runs 15 residues. Germline values: CDR1 SGHVS, CDR2 FNYEAQ. CDR3 in DNA: TGTGCCAGCAGCCCACCCGAAACAGGGTTGGAGACCCAGTACTTC. This codes for CASSPPETGLETQYF.

The chain links TRBV5-6 to TRBJ1-2; 8 bases are shared with TRBD1. This CDR3 is 15 amino acids long. Germline-derived CDR1 and CDR2 are SGHDT and YYEEEE. The V gene end was trimmed by 5 bases and the J gene end by 6 bases; junction bases not matched to a gene: 12. CDR3 in DNA: TGTGCCAGCAGTTTTGCCTTACAGGGGGTGGATGGCTACACCTTC. Encoded protein: CASSFALQGVDGYTF.

This chain uses TRBV6-5 with TRBJ2-2; 7 bases are a match to TRBD1. The junction had 5 bases not matched to a gene; V was cut back by 4 bases and J by 6 bases. Per germline, CDR1 MNHEY and CDR2 SVGAGI. The CDR3 covers 14 residues. CDR3 amino acids: CASSWQGVAGELFF. Here the CDR3 DNA reads TGTGCCAGCAGTTGGCAGGGGGTAGCCGGGGAGCTGTTTTTT.

The chain uses TRBV5-1 and TRBJ1-1; D possibly corresponds to TRBD1 (5 bases). Trimming took off 0 bases at V and 4 bases at J, with 10 bases between the two ends. Looked up from germline, CDR1 is SGHRS and CDR2 is YFSETQ. CDR3 length: 14 residues. For the CDR3, the DNA is TGCGCCAGCAGCTTGGATGGAGGGGTCACTGAAGCTTTCTTT. Translation: CASSLDGGVTEAFF.

The chain uses TRBV6-5 and TRBJ1-6, with D uncertain. V was clipped by 7 bases and J by 12 bases, with 13 bases between them. The germline V gene has CDR1 MNHEY and CDR2 SVGAGI. CDR3 length: 12 residues. The CDR3 is CASNAPKEPLHF. CDR3 in DNA: TGTGCCAGCAACGCCCCCAAAGAACCCCTCCACTTT.

The sample holds one count of this clone. The sample contains more than one DNA sequence encoding this CDR3. The rearrangement links TRBV5-1 to TRBJ2-7; D may be TRBD1 or TRBD2 (5 bases each). Per germline, CDR1 SGHRS and CDR2 YFSETQ. CDR3 length: 14 residues. Trimming left V 1 base short and J 2 bases short, with 10 bases between. The CDR3 DNA sequence: TGCGCCAGCAGCTTGAGTGGGGACCCCTACGAGCAGTACTTC. Protein sequence: CASSLSGDPYEQYF.

The V and J genes are TRBV11-2 and TRBJ2-2; 11 bases align to TRBD2. Germline V gene lookup returns CDR1 SGHAT and CDR2 FQNNGV. V was clipped by 4 bases and J by 7 bases; unmatched bases: 8. CDR3 size: 16 residues. CDR3 DNA: TGTGCCAGCAGCTCAATAGCGGGAGGGCCCGGCGGGGAGCTGTTTTTT. This translates into CASSSIAGGPGGELFF.

V usage is TRBV28 and J usage is TRBJ2-6; TRBD1 agrees at 7 bases. The CDR3 is 15 residues long. The germline V gene has CDR1 MDHEN and CDR2 SYDVKM. Trimming took 7 bases from V and 2 from J; bases not matched to a gene: 5. The CDR3 reads CASKGQSPGANVLTF. In DNA, the CDR3 is TGTGCCAGCAAGGGACAGTCACCTGGGGCCAACGTCCTGACTTTC.

The chain carries TRBV11-2 and TRBJ2-5; the match to TRBD1 covers 9 bases. V dropped 2 bases and J dropped 2; count of bases not matched to a gene: 6. Germline V CDR1 and CDR2: SGHAT, FQNNGV. The CDR3 loop spans 16 amino acids. This CDR3 is CASSLPGTGMQETQYF. The DNA of the CDR3 is TGTGCCAGCAGCTTACCGGGGACAGGGATGCAAGAGACCCAGTACTTC.

The V and J genes are TRBV27 and TRBJ2-7; 10 nucleotides align to TRBD2. V lost 7 bases to trimming and J lost 1 base; unmatched junction nucleotides: 7. CDR1 and CDR2 from the germline V gene are MNHEY and SMNVEV (reference sequence). This CDR3 is built from 15 residues. CDR3 loop: CASKEAGGWSYEQYF. The CDR3, as DNA: TGTGCCAGCAAGGAAGCGGGAGGGTGGTCCTACGAGCAGTACTTC.

The gene calls are TRBV6-5 and TRBJ1-2; maybe TRBD1 (6 bases). Germline-derived CDR1 and CDR2 are MNHEY and SVGAGI. The V gene lost 6 bases and the J gene lost 8 bases, with 22 bases spanning the gap. This CDR3 comprises 15 residues. The CDR3 DNA reads as TGTGCCAGCAGCCTGAAATTTACAGGGCAATCCGGCTACACCTTC. This gives the protein CASSLKFTGQSGYTF.

A word on this clone: Germline and junction disagree at one end, which may indicate a read error. This chain joins TRBV5-1 and TRBJ1-2; D is undetermined. CDR3 size: 16 residues. The germline gives CDR1 SGHRS, CDR2 YFSETQ. CDR3 in amino acids: CASSLLAAGNSPGIAF. CDR3 in DNA: TGCGCCAGCAGCTTGTTGGCGGCAGGCAATTCCCCCGGAATCGCCTTC. Full variable domain (missing parts from reference TRBV5-1 and TRBJ1-2): KAGVTQTPRYLIKTRGQQVTLSCSPISGHRSVSWYQQTPGQGLQFLFEYFSETQRNKGNFPGRFSGRQFSNSRSEMNVSTLELGDSALYLCASSLLAAGNSPGIAFGSGTRLTVV.

V and J are TRBV5-3 and TRBJ1-2; D may be TRBD1 (6 bases). TRBV5-3 is identified as an open reading frame with a role that is uncertain. The length of the CDR3 is 13 residues. Trimming removed 3 bases from V and 3 bases from J, with 9 bases in between. The CDR3 bases are TGTGCCAGAAGCTGGGGGGGCCACTATGGCTACACCTTC. Residues: CARSWGGHYGYTF.